A selection of T cell receptor beta chains follows, all from one sample in a study of blood T cell repertoires in COVID-19. Using immunoSEQ multiplex PCR, the repertoire was profiled, and TCRdb retains in-frame clones only, with some absent. The sample includes around 100,000 clones, over 70% seen only once; the top ten take over 8.5%. Sequences were obtained from peripheral blood. Receptors originate from a man older than 75 with acute or convalescent COVID-19. CDR3s include the opening cysteine and the closing phenylalanine or tryptophan. A D gene is named only where the DNA matches it firmly. The listing skips clone size in some rows; elsewhere it reads once, few, many or a size class.

clone_size: .
v_call: TRBV6-4
d_call: .
j_call: TRBJ1-6
cdr3_aa: CASSESGSYNSPLHF
cdr3_nt: TGTGCCAGCAGTGAGTCAGGGTCCTATAATTCACCCCTCCACTTT

clone_size: .
v_call: TRBV5-4
d_call: .
j_call: TRBJ1-1
cdr3_aa: CASRPDSNTEAFF
cdr3_nt: TGTGCCAGCAGGCCGGACTCGAACACTGAAGCTTTCTTT

clone_size: .
v_call: TRBV18
d_call: TRBD1
j_call: TRBJ2-2
cdr3_aa: CASSSDRGSTGELFF
cdr3_nt: TGTGCCAGCTCATCTGACAGGGGTTCCACCGGGGAGCTGTTTTTT

clone_size: .
v_call: TRBV19
d_call: .
j_call: TRBJ2-2
cdr3_aa: CASTTGARVDTGELFF
cdr3_nt: TGTGCCAGTACCACTGGGGCCAGGGTCGACACCGGGGAGCTGTTTTTT

clone_size: .
v_call: TRBV3-1/TRBV3-2
d_call: TRBD2
j_call: TRBJ2-1
cdr3_aa: CASSQRSGGGAEEQFF
cdr3_nt: TGTGCCAGCAGCCAAAGGTCCGGGGGGGGAGCTGAGGAGCAGTTCTTC

clone_size: .
v_call: TRBV18
d_call: .
j_call: TRBJ2-3
cdr3_aa: CASSPPTGSTDTQYF
cdr3_nt: TGTGCCAGCTCACCACCGACAGGTAGCACAGATACGCAGTATTTT

clone_size: .
v_call: TRBV2
d_call: TRBD1
j_call: TRBJ2-7
cdr3_aa: CASTEQGDGYEQYF
cdr3_nt: TGTGCCAGCACCGAACAGGGGGACGGATACGAGCAGTACTTC

clone_size: .
v_call: TRBV7-9
d_call: TRBD1
j_call: TRBJ2-7
cdr3_aa: CASSSLFDRGYEQYF
cdr3_nt: TGTGCCAGCAGCTCCCTGTTCGACAGGGGCTACGAGCAGTACTTC

clone_size: .
v_call: TRBV19
d_call: .
j_call: TRBJ2-7
cdr3_aa: CASSSRNSYEQYF
cdr3_nt: TGTGCCAGTAGCAGCAGGAACTCCTACGAGCAGTACTTC

clone_size: .
v_call: TRBV11-2
d_call: .
j_call: TRBJ2-3
cdr3_aa: CASSGGSASADTQYF
cdr3_nt: TGTGCCAGCAGCGGGGGATCTGCTAGCGCAGATACGCAGTATTTT

clone_size: once
v_call: TRBV7-9
d_call: TRBD1
j_call: TRBJ1-2
cdr3_aa: CATSRQGAQNTYGYTF
cdr3_nt: TGTGCCACCTCTCGACAGGGGGCCCAGAATACCTATGGCTACACCTTC

clone_size: .
v_call: TRBV4-1
d_call: .
j_call: TRBJ1-4
cdr3_aa: CASTQAGANEKLFF
cdr3_nt: TGCGCCAGCACCCAGGCAGGGGCTAATGAAAAACTGTTTTTT

clone_size: .
v_call: TRBV6-5
d_call: .
j_call: TRBJ1-3
cdr3_aa: CASGPGGAGNTIYF
cdr3_nt: TGTGCCAGCGGGCCGGGGGGCGCGGGAAACACCATATATTTT

clone_size: once
v_call: TRBV5-1
d_call: .
j_call: TRBJ2-6
cdr3_aa: CASSLVGAGANVLTF
cdr3_nt: TGCGCCAGCAGCTTGGTAGGGGCTGGGGCCAACGTCCTGACTTTC

clone_size: .
v_call: TRBV6-5
d_call: .
j_call: TRBJ1-1
cdr3_aa: CASRTVNTEAFF
cdr3_nt: TGTGCCAGCAGGACAGTGAACACTGAAGCTTTCTTT

clone_size: .
v_call: TRBV19
d_call: TRBD1
j_call: TRBJ1-4
cdr3_aa: CASTDRATNEKLFF
cdr3_nt: TGTGCCAGTACCGACAGGGCAACTAATGAAAAACTGTTTTTT

clone_size: .
v_call: TRBV6-4
d_call: .
j_call: TRBJ1-5
cdr3_aa: CASTGQKNSNQPQHF
cdr3_nt: TGTGCCAGCACCGGACAGAAGAATAGCAATCAGCCCCAGCATTTT

clone_size: .
v_call: TRBV9
d_call: .
j_call: TRBJ1-2
cdr3_aa: CASSVGGRGDYGYTF
cdr3_nt: TGTGCCAGCAGCGTAGGAGGCAGGGGAGACTATGGCTACACCTTC

clone_size: few
v_call: TRBV9
d_call: .
j_call: TRBJ1-3
cdr3_aa: CASSRKPTTNGNTIYF
cdr3_nt: TGTGCCAGCAGCCGCAAACCCACGACAAACGGAAACACCATATATTTT

clone_size: .
v_call: TRBV27
d_call: TRBD1
j_call: TRBJ2-5
cdr3_aa: CASSPLGTAETQYF
cdr3_nt: TGTGCCAGCAGTCCTCTTGGGACAGCTGAGACCCAGTACTTC

clone_size: .
v_call: TRBV19
d_call: .
j_call: TRBJ2-1
cdr3_aa: CASSIEGLIGEQFF
cdr3_nt: TGTGCCAGTAGTATAGAGGGCCTCATTGGGGAGCAGTTCTTC

clone_size: .
v_call: TRBV29-1
d_call: .
j_call: TRBJ2-2
cdr3_aa: CSTTGTRNTGELFF
cdr3_nt: TGCAGCACCACCGGGACACGGAACACCGGGGAGCTGTTTTTT

clone_size: few
v_call: TRBV28
d_call: TRBD1
j_call: TRBJ1-5
cdr3_aa: CASTYRGRGRDQPQHF
cdr3_nt: TGTGCCAGCACCTACCGGGGCAGGGGGCGCGATCAGCCCCAGCATTTT

clone_size: .
v_call: TRBV5-8
d_call: TRBD1
j_call: TRBJ2-1
cdr3_aa: CASSLGQGPYNEQFF
cdr3_nt: TGTGCCAGCAGCTTGGGACAGGGGCCCTACAATGAGCAGTTCTTC

clone_size: .
v_call: TRBV5-6
d_call: .
j_call: TRBJ1-1
cdr3_aa: CASSLGENTEAFF
cdr3_nt: TGTGCCAGCAGCTTAGGGGAGAACACTGAAGCTTTCTTT

clone_size: .
v_call: TRBV6-6
d_call: .
j_call: TRBJ1-5
cdr3_aa: CASSPPRGGSNQPQHF
cdr3_nt: TGTGCCAGCAGTCCGCCTAGGGGAGGGAGCAATCAGCCCCAGCATTTT

clone_size: .
v_call: TRBV5-1
d_call: .
j_call: TRBJ1-4
cdr3_aa: CASSFGPTNEKLFF
cdr3_nt: TGCGCCAGCAGCTTTGGGCCTACTAATGAAAAACTGTTTTTT

clone_size: .
v_call: TRBV18
d_call: .
j_call: TRBJ2-1
cdr3_aa: CASSPPGDDEQFF
cdr3_nt: TGTGCCAGCTCACCACCGGGAGACGATGAGCAGTTCTTC

clone_size: .
v_call: TRBV5-3
d_call: .
j_call: TRBJ2-7
cdr3_aa: CARSLERNEQYF
cdr3_nt: TGTGCCAGAAGCTTGGAGCGCAACGAGCAGTACTTC

clone_size: .
v_call: TRBV15
d_call: TRBD1
j_call: TRBJ2-7
cdr3_aa: CATSRDKGQGVFHEQYF
cdr3_nt: TGTGCCACCAGCAGAGATAAGGGACAGGGGGTTTTCCACGAGCAGTACTTC

clone_size: once
v_call: TRBV5-6
d_call: TRBD1
j_call: TRBJ1-2
cdr3_aa: CASRQGGNYGYTF
cdr3_nt: TGTGCCAGCCGGCAGGGGGGTAACTATGGCTACACCTTC

clone_size: .
v_call: TRBV6-2/TRBV6-3
d_call: TRBD2
j_call: TRBJ2-7
cdr3_aa: CASSQREVSYEQYF
cdr3_nt: TGTGCCAGCAGCCAGCGGGAGGTCTCCTACGAGCAGTACTTC

clone_size: .
v_call: TRBV27
d_call: .
j_call: TRBJ1-2
cdr3_aa: CASRSFPGYGYTF
cdr3_nt: TGTGCCAGCCGGTCCTTCCCGGGCTATGGCTACACCTTC